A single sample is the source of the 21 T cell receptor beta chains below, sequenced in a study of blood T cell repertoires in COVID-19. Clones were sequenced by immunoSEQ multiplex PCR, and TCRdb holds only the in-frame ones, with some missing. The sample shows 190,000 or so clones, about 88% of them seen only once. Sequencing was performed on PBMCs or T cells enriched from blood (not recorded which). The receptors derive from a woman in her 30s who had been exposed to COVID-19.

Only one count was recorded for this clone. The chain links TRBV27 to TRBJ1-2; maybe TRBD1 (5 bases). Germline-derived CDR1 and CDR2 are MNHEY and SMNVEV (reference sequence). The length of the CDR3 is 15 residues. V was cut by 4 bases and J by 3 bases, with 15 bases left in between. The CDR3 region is CASSWGWGLDYGYTF. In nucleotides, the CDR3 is TGTGCCAGCAGTTGGGGTTGGGGACTGGACTATGGCTACACCTTC.

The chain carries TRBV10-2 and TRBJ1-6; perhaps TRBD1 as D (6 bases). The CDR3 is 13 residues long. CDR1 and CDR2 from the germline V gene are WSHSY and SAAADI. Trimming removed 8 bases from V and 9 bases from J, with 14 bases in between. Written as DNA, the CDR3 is TGCGCCAGCGTAGCAGGGGTTGGTTCACCCCTCCACTTT. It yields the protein CASVAGVGSPLHF.

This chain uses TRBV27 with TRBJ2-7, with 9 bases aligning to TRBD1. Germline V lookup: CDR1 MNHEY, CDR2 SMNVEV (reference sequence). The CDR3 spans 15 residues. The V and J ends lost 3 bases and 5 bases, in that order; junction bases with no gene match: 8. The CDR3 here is CASSFRGQGIHEQYF. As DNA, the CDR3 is TGTGCCAGCAGTTTCCGGGGACAGGGAATCCACGAGCAGTACTTC.

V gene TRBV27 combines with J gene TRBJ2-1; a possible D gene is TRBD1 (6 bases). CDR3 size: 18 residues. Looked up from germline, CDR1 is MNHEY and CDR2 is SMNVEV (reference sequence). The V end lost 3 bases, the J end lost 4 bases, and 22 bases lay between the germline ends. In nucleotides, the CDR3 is TGTGCCAGCAGTTTTTTTCAGACAGGCCGGGTCCTATACAATGAGCAGTTCTTC. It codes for CASSFFQTGRVLYNEQFF.

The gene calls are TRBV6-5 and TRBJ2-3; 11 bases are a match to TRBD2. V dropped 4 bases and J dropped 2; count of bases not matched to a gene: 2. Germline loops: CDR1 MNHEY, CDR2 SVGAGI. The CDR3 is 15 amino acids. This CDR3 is CASSLAGGNTDTQYF. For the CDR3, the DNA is TGTGCCAGCAGTTTAGCGGGGGGGAACACAGATACGCAGTATTTT.

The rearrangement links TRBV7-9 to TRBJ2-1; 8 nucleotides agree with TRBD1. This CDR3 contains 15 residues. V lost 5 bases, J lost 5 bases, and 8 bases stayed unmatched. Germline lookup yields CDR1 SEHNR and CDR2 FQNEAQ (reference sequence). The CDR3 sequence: CASSPGQGVHNEQFF. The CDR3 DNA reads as TGTGCCAGCAGCCCCGGACAGGGCGTCCACAATGAGCAGTTCTTC.

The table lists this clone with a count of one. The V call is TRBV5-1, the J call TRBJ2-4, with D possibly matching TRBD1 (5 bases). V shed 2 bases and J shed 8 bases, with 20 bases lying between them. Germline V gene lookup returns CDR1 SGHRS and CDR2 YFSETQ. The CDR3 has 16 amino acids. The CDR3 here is CASSFLGQGETDIQYF. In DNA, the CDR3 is TGCGCCAGCAGCTTTCTTGGTCAGGGCGAAACGGACATTCAGTACTTC.

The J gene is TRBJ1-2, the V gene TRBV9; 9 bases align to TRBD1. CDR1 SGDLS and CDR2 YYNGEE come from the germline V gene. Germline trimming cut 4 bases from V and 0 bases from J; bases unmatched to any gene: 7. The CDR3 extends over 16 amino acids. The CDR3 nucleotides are TGTGCCAGCAGCAATTCCGGGACAGGGTCTAACTATGGCTACACCTTC. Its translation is CASSNSGTGSNYGYTF.

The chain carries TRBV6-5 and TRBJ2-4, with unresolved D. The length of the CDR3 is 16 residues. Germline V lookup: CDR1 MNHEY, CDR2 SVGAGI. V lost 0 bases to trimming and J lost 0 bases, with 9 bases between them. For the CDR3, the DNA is TGTGCCAGCAGTTACTCGAACTCCCTAGCCAAAAACATTCAGTACTTC. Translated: CASSYSNSLAKNIQYF.

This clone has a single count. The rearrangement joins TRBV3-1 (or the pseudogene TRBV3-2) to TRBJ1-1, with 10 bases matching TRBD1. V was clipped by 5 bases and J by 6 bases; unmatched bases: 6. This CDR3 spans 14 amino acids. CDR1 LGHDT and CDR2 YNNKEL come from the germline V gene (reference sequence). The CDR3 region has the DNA TGTGCCAGCAGCTTACCGGGACAGGGGTCTGAAGCTTTCTTT. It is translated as CASSLPGQGSEAFF.

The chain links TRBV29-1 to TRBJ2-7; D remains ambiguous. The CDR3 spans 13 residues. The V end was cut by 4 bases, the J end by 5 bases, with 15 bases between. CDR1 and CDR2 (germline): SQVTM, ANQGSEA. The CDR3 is CSVAFGFNNEQYF. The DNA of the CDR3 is TGCAGCGTTGCTTTCGGGTTCAATAACGAGCAGTACTTC.

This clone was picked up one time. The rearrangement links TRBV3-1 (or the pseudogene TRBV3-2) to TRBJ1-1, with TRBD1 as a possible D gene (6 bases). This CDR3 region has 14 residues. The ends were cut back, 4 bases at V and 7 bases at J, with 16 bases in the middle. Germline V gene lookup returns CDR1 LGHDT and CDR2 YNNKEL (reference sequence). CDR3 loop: CASSPRGGRLEAFF. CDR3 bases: TGTGCCAGCAGCCCGAGGGGGGGACGCCTTGAAGCTTTCTTT.

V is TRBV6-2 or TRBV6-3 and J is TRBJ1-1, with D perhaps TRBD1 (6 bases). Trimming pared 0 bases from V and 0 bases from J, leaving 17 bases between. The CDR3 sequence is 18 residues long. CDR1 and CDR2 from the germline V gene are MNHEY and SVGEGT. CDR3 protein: CASSYSSHRVLMNTEAFF. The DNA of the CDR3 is TGTGCCAGCAGTTACTCGAGCCACAGGGTTCTCATGAACACTGAAGCTTTCTTT.

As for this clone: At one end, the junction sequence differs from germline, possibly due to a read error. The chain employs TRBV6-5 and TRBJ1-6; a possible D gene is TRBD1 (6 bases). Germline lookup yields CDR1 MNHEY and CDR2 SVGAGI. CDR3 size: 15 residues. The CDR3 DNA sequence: TGTGCCAGCAGTAACTCACAGGGTAATAATTCACCCCTCCACTTT. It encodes CASSNSQGNNSPLHF.

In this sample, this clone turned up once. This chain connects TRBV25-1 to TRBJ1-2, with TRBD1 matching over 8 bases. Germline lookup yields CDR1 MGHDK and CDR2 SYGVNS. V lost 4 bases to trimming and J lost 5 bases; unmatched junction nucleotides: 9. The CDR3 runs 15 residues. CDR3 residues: CASSAPGQDSYGYTF. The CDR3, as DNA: TGTGCCAGCAGTGCACCGGGACAGGACTCTTATGGCTACACCTTC.

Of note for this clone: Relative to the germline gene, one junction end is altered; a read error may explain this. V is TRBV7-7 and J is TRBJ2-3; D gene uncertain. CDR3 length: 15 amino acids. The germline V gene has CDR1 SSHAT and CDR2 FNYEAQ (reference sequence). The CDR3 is CASSRTTTRTDTQYF. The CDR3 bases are TGTGCTAGCAGCCGAACGACAACTCGCACAGATACGCAGTATTTT.

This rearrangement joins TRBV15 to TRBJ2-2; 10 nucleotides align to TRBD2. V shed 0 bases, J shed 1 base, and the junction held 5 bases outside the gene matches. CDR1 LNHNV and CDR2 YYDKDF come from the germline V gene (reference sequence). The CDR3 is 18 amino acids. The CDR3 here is CATSRDVAGGRNTGELFF. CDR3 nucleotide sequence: TGTGCCACCAGCAGAGATGTAGCGGGGGGCCGGAACACCGGGGAGCTGTTTTTT.

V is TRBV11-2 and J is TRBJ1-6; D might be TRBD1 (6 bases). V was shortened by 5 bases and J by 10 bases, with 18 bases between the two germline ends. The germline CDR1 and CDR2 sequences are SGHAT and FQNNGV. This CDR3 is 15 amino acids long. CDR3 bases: TGTGCCAGCAGCCCTAAACAGGGCGGTGGATCACCCCTCCACTTT. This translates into CASSPKQGGGSPLHF.

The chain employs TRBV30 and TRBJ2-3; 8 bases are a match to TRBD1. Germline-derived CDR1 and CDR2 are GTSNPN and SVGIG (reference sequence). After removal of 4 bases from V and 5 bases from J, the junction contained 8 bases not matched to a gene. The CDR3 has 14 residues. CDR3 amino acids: CAWTGGGMGDTQYF. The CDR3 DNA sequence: TGTGCCTGGACAGGGGGCGGTATGGGAGATACGCAGTATTTT.

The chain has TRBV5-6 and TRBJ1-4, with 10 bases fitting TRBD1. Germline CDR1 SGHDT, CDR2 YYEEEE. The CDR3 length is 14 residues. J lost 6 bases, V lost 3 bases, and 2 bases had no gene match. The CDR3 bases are TGTGCCAGCAGCTCGGGACAGGGGTATGAAAAACTGTTTTTT. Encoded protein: CASSSGQGYEKLFF.

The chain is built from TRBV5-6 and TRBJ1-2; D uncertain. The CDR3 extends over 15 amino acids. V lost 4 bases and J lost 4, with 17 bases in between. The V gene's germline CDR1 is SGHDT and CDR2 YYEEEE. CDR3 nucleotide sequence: TGTGCCAGCAGCCCGCCAGGAGGTTCCTTCTATGGCTACACCTTC. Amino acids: CASSPPGGSFYGYTF.